One and the same sample provided the 18 T cell receptor beta chains below, sequenced in a study of PD-1 blockade in classical Hodgkin lymphoma. Every patient experienced relapse after autologous stem cell transplantation, and brentuximab vedotin exposure varied. Libraries were prepared by immunoSEQ multiplex PCR; TCRdb keeps only in-frame clonotypes and omits some of them. The sample consists of thousands of clones, roughly 64% of them appearing once. Sequencing used peripheral blood mononuclear cells (PBMCs), obtained at baseline. These receptors all stem from a human donor with classical Hodgkin lymphoma.

The rearrangement links TRBV9 to TRBJ1-3; 7 positions agree with TRBD1. With V trimmed by 3 bases and J by 0 bases, 6 bases remained unmatched. Germline loops: CDR1 SGDLS, CDR2 YYNGEE. This CDR3 has 16 amino acids. The CDR3 here is CASSGGDSPSGNTIYF. The CDR3 DNA follows: TGTGCCAGCAGCGGGGGGGACAGCCCCTCTGGAAACACCATATATTTT. Using reference TRBV9 and TRBJ1-3 for the parts outside the CDR3, the full variable domain is DSGVTQTPKHLITATGQRVTLRCSPRSGDLSVYWYQQSLDQGLQFLIQYYNGEERAKGNILERFSAQQFPDLHSELNLSSLELGDSALYFCASSGGDSPSGNTIYFGEGSWLTVV.

This clone came up once. This sequence joins TRBV9 and TRBJ2-1, with TRBD2 matching over 9 bases. The junction had 3 bases not matched to a gene; V was cut back by 0 bases and J by 5 bases. Germline V gene data show CDR1 as SGDLS and CDR2 as YYNGEE. The CDR3 is 15 residues long. CDR3 sequence (DNA): TGTGCCAGCAGCGTAGGGGCTAGCGGGAACAATGAGCAGTTCTTC. This encodes CASSVGASGNNEQFF.

This clone came up a few times. The chain recombines TRBV30 with TRBJ1-1; D may be TRBD1 (6 bases). CDR3 length: 11 residues. V was cut by 3 bases and J by 11 bases, with 13 bases left in between. Germline lookup yields CDR1 GTSNPN and CDR2 SVGIG (reference sequence). CDR3 sequence reads: CAWRSQGGAFF. CDR3 DNA sequence: TGTGCCTGGAGATCACAGGGAGGGGCTTTCTTT.

The chain carries TRBV7-6 and TRBJ1-6; D is unclear. Germline CDR1 reads SGHVS; CDR2 reads FNYEAQ. CDR3 length: 15 residues. Trimming took off 1 base at V and 5 bases at J, with 9 bases between the two ends. CDR3 in amino acids: CASSLVESNNSPLHF. CDR3 sequence (DNA): TGTGCCAGCAGCTTAGTAGAGTCGAATAATTCACCCCTCCACTTT.

This sequence joins TRBV29-1 and TRBJ1-1; D is unresolved. V lost 2 bases and J lost 5, with 18 bases in between. The CDR3 spans 15 residues. Germline CDR1 is SQVTM and CDR2 is ANQGSEA. CDR3 loop: CSVETGGGRDTEAFF. As DNA, the CDR3 is TGCAGCGTTGAAACCGGTGGAGGGCGTGATACTGAAGCTTTCTTT.

Only a few counts were recorded for this clone. This chain links TRBV19 with TRBJ2-3; D possibly uses TRBD1 or TRBD2 (6 bases each). Germline CDR1 reads LNHDA; CDR2 reads SQIVND (reference sequence). The CDR3 runs to 16 residues. Between the trimmed V and J ends, which lost 1 base and 0 bases, there was a span of 11 bases. The CDR3 protein is CASSIAEGDSTDTQYF. Here the CDR3 DNA reads TGTGCCAGTAGTATAGCGGAGGGGGATAGCACAGATACGCAGTATTTT. The entire variable domain, with the rest obtained from reference TRBV19 and TRBJ2-3, is as follows: DGGITQSPKYLFRKEGQNVTLSCEQNLNHDAMYWYRQDPGQGLRLIYYSQIVNDFQKGDIAEGYSVSREKKESFPLTVTSAQKNPTAFYLCASSIAEGDSTDTQYFGPGTRLTVL.

This sequence joins TRBV19 and TRBJ2-2; 10 nucleotides align to TRBD2. The V gene end was trimmed by 7 bases and the J gene end by 4 bases; junction bases not matched to a gene: 12. Germline V gene sequence: CDR1 LNHDA, CDR2 SQIVND (reference sequence). The CDR3 loop spans 17 amino acids. CDR3 coding DNA: TGTGCCAGTATCATGGTAGCGGGAGGCGGCGGCACCGGGGAGCTGTTTTTT. It encodes CASIMVAGGGGTGELFF.

The chain has TRBV28 and TRBJ2-7; TRBD2 aligns across 7 bases. CDR3 length: 15 amino acids. From germline, CDR1 is MDHEN and CDR2 SYDVKM. Unmatched junction bases numbered 8, after V lost 3 bases and J lost 3 bases. CDR3 nucleotide sequence: TGTGCCAGCAGTTTTCCAGGCGGGAGTAACTACGAGCAGTACTTC. Protein product: CASSFPGGSNYEQYF. Together with reference TRBV28 and TRBJ2-7, the CDR3 gives the full variable domain: DVKVTQSSRYLVKRTGEKVFLECVQDMDHENMFWYRQDPGLGLRLIYFSYDVKMKEKGDIPEGYSVSREKKERFSLILESASTNQTSMYLCASSFPGGSNYEQYFGPGTRLTVT.

The chain recombines TRBV2 with TRBJ1-2; possible D gene TRBD1, 6 bases. CDR1 is SNHLY, CDR2 FYNNEI, per germline. The CDR3 is 16 amino acids. V lost 2 bases, J lost 7 bases, and 20 bases lay in between. This CDR3 reads CASSETMVRGVGGYTF. The CDR3 region has the DNA TGTGCCAGCAGTGAAACCATGGTCAGGGGTGTAGGTGGCTACACCTTC. The variable domain in full, with the rest retrieved from reference TRBV2 and TRBJ1-2, is EPEVTQTPSHQVTQMGQEVILRCVPISNHLYFYWYRQILGQKVEFLVSFYNNEISEKSEIFDDQFSVERPDGSNFTLKIRSTKLEDSAMYFCASSETMVRGVGGYTFGSGTRLTVV.

The chain links TRBV2 to TRBJ2-1; D might be TRBD2 (6 bases). The CDR3 extends over 14 amino acids. Germline V gives CDR1 SNHLY, CDR2 FYNNEI. The V and J ends lost 6 bases and 0 bases respectively, with 9 bases between them. CDR3 in amino acids: CASRETSSYNEQFF. The CDR3 DNA is TGTGCCAGCAGGGAGACTAGCTCCTACAATGAGCAGTTCTTC.

CDR3 loop: CASSPERETAGDTQYF. CDR3 nucleotides: TGTGCCAGTAGCCCGGAGCGGGAAACCGCCGGAGATACGCAGTATTTT. V and J are TRBV19 and TRBJ2-3, with TRBD2 matching over 7 bases. CDR3 size: 16 residues. The junction had 14 bases not matched to a gene; V was cut back by 6 bases and J by 5 bases. Germline CDR1 and CDR2: LNHDA and SQIVND (reference sequence).

In this sample, this clone turned up a few times. The rearrangement joins TRBV5-1 to TRBJ1-6, with 9 bases matching TRBD1. V lost 2 bases and J lost 7; bases outside the gene matches: 4. The V gene's germline CDR1 is SGHRS and CDR2 YFSETQ. CDR3 length: 15 residues. The CDR3 loop reads CASSLGQGTNSPLHF. DNA of the CDR3: TGCGCCAGCAGCTTAGGACAGGGGACAAATTCACCCCTCCACTTT.

The gene calls are TRBV7-9 and TRBJ1-2; D is uncertain. Germline V gives CDR1 SEHNR, CDR2 FQNEAQ (reference sequence). Trimming cost V 7 bases and J 8 bases, with 17 bases left between them. The CDR3 runs to 13 residues. The CDR3 region is CASNPQLFGGYTF. The CDR3 nucleotides are TGTGCCAGCAACCCCCAACTATTCGGGGGCTACACCTTC.

CDR3 sequence: CASSLGGSYNEQFF. The CDR3 nucleotides read TGTGCCAGCAGTTTAGGGGGCTCCTACAATGAGCAGTTCTTC. The chain carries TRBV28 and TRBJ2-1, with D perhaps assigned TRBD1 or TRBD2 (5 bases each). V was pared by 2 bases and J by 0 bases, with 5 bases between. Germline CDR1 and CDR2: MDHEN and SYDVKM. The CDR3 totals 14 residues.

The CDR3, as DNA: TGTGCCAGCAGGGGCTCCATGCTCACGGAGACCCAGTACTTC. As protein: CASRGSMLTETQYF. The V call is TRBV6-5, the J call TRBJ2-5; the D is unclear. Deletions cut 6 bases from V and 5 bases from J, with 16 bases between. This CDR3 has 14 amino acids. CDR1 is MNHEY, CDR2 SVGAGI, per germline.

This rearrangement joins TRBV30 to TRBJ2-1; 8 bases are a match to TRBD2. Germline CDR1 is GTSNPN and CDR2 is SVGIG (reference sequence). The CDR3 covers 15 residues. The V and J ends lost 0 bases and 8 bases, in that order; junction bases with no gene match: 9. The CDR3 protein is CAWSVNPGLVYEQFF. The CDR3 DNA reads TGTGCCTGGAGTGTCAACCCGGGACTAGTCTATGAGCAGTTCTTC.

The sample holds a few counts of this clone. The chain recombines TRBV6-5 with TRBJ1-1; 9 bases are shared with TRBD1. This CDR3 contains 13 residues. CDR1 and CDR2 (germline): MNHEY, SVGAGI. V shed 6 bases and J 8 bases; nucleotides not matched to a gene: 7. As DNA, the CDR3 is TGTGCCAGCAGGGCCCCCGGGACAGGGGAAGCTTTCTTT. Amino acids: CASRAPGTGEAFF.

This chain links TRBV6-1 with TRBJ1-2, with D unresolved. Germline V CDR1 and CDR2: MNHNS, SASEGT. The CDR3 length is 11 residues. The germline V and J ends were trimmed by 7 bases and 0 bases, with 3 bases remaining between them. The DNA for the CDR3 is TGTGCCAGCAATACTAACTATGGCTACACCTTC. Translation gives CASNTNYGYTF.